The sample holds a few counts of the clone carrying this T cell receptor (beta chain). The antigen is unknown. This record belongs to a study of T cell repertoires in cytomegalovirus infection. The overall study: Public TCR beta signatures indicated both CMV infection and matching HLA type.

TCRdb re-derived calls from the reads in MiXCR, one entry per CDR3 protein. The table records approximately 130,000 distinct CDR3 sequences, 24% of them present only once. Findings of the study overall: The study found HLA-C-restricted CMV-specific TCR beta clonotypes dominating the ex vivo response. Carriers of CMV and the relevant HLA type were discriminated by public TCR beta frequency.

The sequence derives from a human donor in good health (CMV status not recorded). Some clones in this sample may be carry-over from other donors' samples. Material: PBMCs, sequenced either directly or after in vitro stimulation (not recorded which).

The CDR3 region has the DNA TGCAGTGCTAGAAAAGCGGGAGTTGACATTCAGTACTTC. Encoded protein: CSARKAGVDIQYF. The chain recombines TRBV20-1 with TRBJ2-4; 8 bases fit TRBD2. The length of the CDR3 is 13 residues. The V gene end was trimmed by 2 bases and the J gene end by 8 bases; junction bases not matched to a gene: 5. The germline V gene has CDR1 DFQATT and CDR2 SNEGSKA (reference sequence).